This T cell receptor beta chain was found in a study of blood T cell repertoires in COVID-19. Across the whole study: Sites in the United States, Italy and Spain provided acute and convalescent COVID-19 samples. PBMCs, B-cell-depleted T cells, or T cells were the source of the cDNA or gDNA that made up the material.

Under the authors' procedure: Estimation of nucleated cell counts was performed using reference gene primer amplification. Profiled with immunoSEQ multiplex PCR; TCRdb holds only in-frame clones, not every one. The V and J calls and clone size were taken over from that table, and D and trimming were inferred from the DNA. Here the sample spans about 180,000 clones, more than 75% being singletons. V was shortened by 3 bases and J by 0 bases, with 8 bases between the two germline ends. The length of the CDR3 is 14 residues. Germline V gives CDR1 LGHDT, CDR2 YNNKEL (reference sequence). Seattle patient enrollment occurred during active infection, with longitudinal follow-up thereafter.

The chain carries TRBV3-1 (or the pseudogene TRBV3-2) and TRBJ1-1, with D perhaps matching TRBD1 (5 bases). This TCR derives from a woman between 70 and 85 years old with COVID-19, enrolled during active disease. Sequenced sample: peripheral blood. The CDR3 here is CASSQVRVNTEAFF. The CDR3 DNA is TGTGCCAGCAGCCAGGTCAGGGTGAACACTGAAGCTTTCTTT.